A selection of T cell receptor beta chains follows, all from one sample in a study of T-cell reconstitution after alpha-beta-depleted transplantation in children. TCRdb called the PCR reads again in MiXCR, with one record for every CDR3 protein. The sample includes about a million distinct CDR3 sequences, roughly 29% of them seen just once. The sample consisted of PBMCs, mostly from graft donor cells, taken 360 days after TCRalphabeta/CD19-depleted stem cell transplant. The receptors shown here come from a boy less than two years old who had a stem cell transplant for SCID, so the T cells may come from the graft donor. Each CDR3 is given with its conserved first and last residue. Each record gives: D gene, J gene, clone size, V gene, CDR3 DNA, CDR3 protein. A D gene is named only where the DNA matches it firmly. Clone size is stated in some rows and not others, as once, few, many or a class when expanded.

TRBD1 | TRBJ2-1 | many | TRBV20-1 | TGCAGTGCCTGGACAGGGGAGGCCAATGAGCAGTTCTTC | CSAWTGEANEQFF
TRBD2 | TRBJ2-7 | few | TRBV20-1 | TGCAGTGCTGAAGCGGGGGAACAGGGCTCCTACGAGCAGTACTTC | CSAEAGEQGSYEQYF
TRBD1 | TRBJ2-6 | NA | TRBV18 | TGTGCCAGCTCACCTGAGGACAGGATTTTCTCTGGGGCCAACGTCCTGACTTTC | CASSPEDRIFSGANVLTF
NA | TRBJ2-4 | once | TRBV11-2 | TGTGCCAGCAGCTCCCCGGGAGCCAAAAACATTCAGTACTTC | CASSSPGAKNIQYF
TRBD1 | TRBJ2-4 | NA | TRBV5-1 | TGCGCCAGCAGCTTAGGCCCCCGACAGGGAAAGAAAAACATTCAGTACTTC | CASSLGPRQGKKNIQYF
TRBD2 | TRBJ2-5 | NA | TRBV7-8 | TGTGCCAGCAGCTTTATTATAGCGGGGGTAGGAGAGACCCAGTACTTC | CASSFIIAGVGETQYF
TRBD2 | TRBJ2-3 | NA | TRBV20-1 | TGCAGTGCTAGACCCCCTGGACTAGCGGCTAGCACAGATACGCAGTATTTT | CSARPPGLAASTDTQYF
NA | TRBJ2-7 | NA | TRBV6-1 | TGTGCCAGCAGTAAAGAACCAGGGATAGGCTCCTACGAGCAGTACTTC | CASSKEPGIGSYEQYF
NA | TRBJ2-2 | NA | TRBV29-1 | TGCAGCTCCCGTTCGACAGGGAACACCGGGGAGCTGTTTTTT | CSSRSTGNTGELFF
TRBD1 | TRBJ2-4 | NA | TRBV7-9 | TGTGCCAGCACCCGTCCGGGACAGGGTGGGAACATTCAGTACTTC | CASTRPGQGGNIQYF
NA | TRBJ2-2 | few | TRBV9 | TGTGCCAGCACACCGAAGGGGGACACCGGGGAGCTGTTTTTT | CASTPKGDTGELFF
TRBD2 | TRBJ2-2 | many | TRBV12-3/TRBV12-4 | TGTGCCAGCAGCCGAGGACTAGAAAACACCGGGGAGCTGTTTTTT | CASSRGLENTGELFF
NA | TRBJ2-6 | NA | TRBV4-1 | TGCGCCAGCAGCCAGGTTCCTGGGGCTGGGGCCAACGTCCTGACTTTC | CASSQVPGAGANVLTF
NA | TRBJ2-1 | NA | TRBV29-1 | TGCAGCGTTGCGGACTCCCGGCAGTTCTTC | CSVADSRQFF
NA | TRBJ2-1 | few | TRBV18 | TGTGCCAGCTCACCAGTAGCGGCCAATGAGCAGTTCTTC | CASSPVAANEQFF
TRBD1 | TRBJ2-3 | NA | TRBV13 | TGTGCCAGCAGCTTCGGCGGACAGGGGAGCACAGATACGCAGTATTTT | CASSFGGQGSTDTQYF
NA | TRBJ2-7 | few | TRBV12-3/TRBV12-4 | TGTGCCAGCAGTTTCAGGGAATGGGCCGAGCAGTACTTC | CASSFREWAEQYF
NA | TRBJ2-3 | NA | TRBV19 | TGTGCCAGTTCCCCCTTAGGACCCGGTGGCGTTGAGCAGTATTTT | CASSPLGPGGVEQYF
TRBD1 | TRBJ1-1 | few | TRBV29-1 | TGCAGCGTAACAGGGGGAGGCCCGAACACTGAAGCTTTCTTT | CSVTGGGPNTEAFF
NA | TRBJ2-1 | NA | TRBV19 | TGTGCCAGTAGTATAGACGGTTTTAGGGTCTACAATGAGCAGTTCTTC | CASSIDGFRVYNEQFF
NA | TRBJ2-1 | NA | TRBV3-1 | TGTGCCAGCGGCACCGGGAGCAATGAGCAGTTCTTC | CASGTGSNEQFF
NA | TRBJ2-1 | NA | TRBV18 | TGTGCCAGCTCACCGGATGGACTAATTCTCAATGAGCAGTTCTTC | CASSPDGLILNEQFF
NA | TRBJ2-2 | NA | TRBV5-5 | TGTGCCAGCAGCTTGGTGCCAGGGACAAACACCGGGGAGCTGTTTTTT | CASSLVPGTNTGELFF
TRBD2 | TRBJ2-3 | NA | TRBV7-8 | TGTGCCAGCAGCTTAGCGCGGCTAGCGGACTTCACAGATACGCAGTATTTT | CASSLARLADFTDTQYF
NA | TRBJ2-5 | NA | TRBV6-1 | TGTGCCAGCAGTCAGGGACGCATCCAAGAGACCCAGTACTTC | CASSQGRIQETQYF
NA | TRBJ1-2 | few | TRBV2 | TGTGCCAGCAGTATGGGCAGTAACTATGGCTACACCTTC | CASSMGSNYGYTF
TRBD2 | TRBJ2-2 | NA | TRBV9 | TGTGCCAGCACCGGTACGGGACTAGCGGGCGGGGAGCTGTTTTTT | CASTGTGLAGGELFF
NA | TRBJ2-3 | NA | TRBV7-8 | TGTGCCAGCAGCTTAGAGGGGGTCCCCGTCACAGATACGCAGTATTTT | CASSLEGVPVTDTQYF
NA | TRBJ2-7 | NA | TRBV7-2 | TGTGCCAGCAGCTTAGTGGGAATCCACGAGCAGTACTTC | CASSLVGIHEQYF
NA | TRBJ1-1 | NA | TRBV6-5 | TGTGCCAGCAGTTATTGGTTGAACACTGAAGCTTTCTTT | CASSYWLNTEAFF
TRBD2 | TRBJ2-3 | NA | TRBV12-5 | TGTGCTAGTGGTTTGGGCGGACTAGCGGCCGCTACAGATACGCAGTATTTT | CASGLGGLAAATDTQYF
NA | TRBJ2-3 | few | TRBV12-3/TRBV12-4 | TGTGCCAGCAGTTTATGGGCTAGCACAGATACGCAGTATTTT | CASSLWASTDTQYF
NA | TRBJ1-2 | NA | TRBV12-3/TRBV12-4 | TGTGCCAGCAGTTCCTACAGGGTACGGATTAACTATGGCTACACCTTC | CASSSYRVRINYGYTF
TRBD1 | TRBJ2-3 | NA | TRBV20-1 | TGCAGTGCCGGGGACAGAATCACAGATACGCAGTATTTT | CSAGDRITDTQYF
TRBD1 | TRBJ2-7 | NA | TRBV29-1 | TGCAGCGCAGATGTCGGGGGGTACAGGGGGCTACAGTACTTC | CSADVGGYRGLQYF
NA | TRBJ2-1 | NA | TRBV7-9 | TGTGCCAGCAGCAGCACCGGGACACACAATGAGCAGTTCTTC | CASSSTGTHNEQFF
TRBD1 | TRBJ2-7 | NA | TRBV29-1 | TGCAGCGCCTCCAGGGGGACCTACGAGCAGTACTTC | CSASRGTYEQYF
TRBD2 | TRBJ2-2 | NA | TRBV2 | TGTGCCAGCTTAGAGCGGGGGCCGCTCACCGGGGAGCTGTTTTTT | CASLERGPLTGELFF
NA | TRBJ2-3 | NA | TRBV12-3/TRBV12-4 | TGTGCCAGCAGTTTTTACGGGGCGAGCACAGATACGCAGTATTTT | CASSFYGASTDTQYF
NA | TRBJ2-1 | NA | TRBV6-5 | TGTGCCAGCAGTTTCTTGGCTAATTCCTACAATGAGCAGTTCTTC | CASSFLANSYNEQFF
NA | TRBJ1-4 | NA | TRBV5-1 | TGCGCCAGCACCGCCGGTGGGGGTCGGAATGAAAAACTGTTTTTT | CASTAGGGRNEKLFF
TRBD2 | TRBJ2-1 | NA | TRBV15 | TGTGCCACCAGCAGAGCCTTGGGACTAGCGAGCGATGAGCAGTTCTTC | CATSRALGLASDEQFF
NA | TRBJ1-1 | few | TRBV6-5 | TGTGCCAGCAGTTTGGACAGTCGAGGGAACACTGAAGCTTTCTTT | CASSLDSRGNTEAFF
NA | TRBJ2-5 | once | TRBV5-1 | TGCGCCAGCAGCTTCTCTATCCGGACTGGAGCCCAAGAGACCCAGTACTTC | CASSFSIRTGAQETQYF
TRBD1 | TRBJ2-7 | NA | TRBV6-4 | TGTGCCAGCACCTCAGACAGGGGGCGATTAAGGTGCGAGCAGTACTTC | CASTSDRGRLRCEQYF
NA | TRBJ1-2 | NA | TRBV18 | TGTGCCAGCTCACCTGTCTTAGACTATGGCTACACCTTC | CASSPVLDYGYTF
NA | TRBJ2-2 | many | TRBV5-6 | TGTGCCAGCAGCGCCAGGGGCTCAACCGGGGAGCTGTTTTTT | CASSARGSTGELFF
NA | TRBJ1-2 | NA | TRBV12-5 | TGTGCTAGTGCCTTGCGGGACTTCCTTATCTTC | CASALRDFLIF
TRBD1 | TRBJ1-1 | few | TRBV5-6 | TGTGCCAGCAGGGTGACAGGGGCTAACACTGAAGCTTTCTTT | CASRVTGANTEAFF
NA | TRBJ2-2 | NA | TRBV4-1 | TGCGCCAGCAGCCAACCCGGGGTCACTAAGAACACCGGGGAGCTGTTTTTT | CASSQPGVTKNTGELFF
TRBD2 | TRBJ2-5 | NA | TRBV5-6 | TGTGCCAGCAAAAAGCGGGGGGGCAGTCCATTATGGGAGACCCAGTACTTC | CASKKRGGSPLWETQYF
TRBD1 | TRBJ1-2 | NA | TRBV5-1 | TGCGCCAGCAGCGAGGGGACAGGGGGCCGTAATGGCTACACCTTC | CASSEGTGGRNGYTF
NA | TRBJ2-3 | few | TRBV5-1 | TGCGCCAGCAGCTGGGACATCAGACCGCAGTATTTT | CASSWDIRPQYF
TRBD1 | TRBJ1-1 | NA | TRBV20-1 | TGCAGTGCCCAAGACAGGGAGGACACTGAAGCTTTCTTT | CSAQDREDTEAFF
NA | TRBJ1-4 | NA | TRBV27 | TGTGCCAGCCGCGACACCGGGTCTAATGAAAAACTGTTTTTT | CASRDTGSNEKLFF